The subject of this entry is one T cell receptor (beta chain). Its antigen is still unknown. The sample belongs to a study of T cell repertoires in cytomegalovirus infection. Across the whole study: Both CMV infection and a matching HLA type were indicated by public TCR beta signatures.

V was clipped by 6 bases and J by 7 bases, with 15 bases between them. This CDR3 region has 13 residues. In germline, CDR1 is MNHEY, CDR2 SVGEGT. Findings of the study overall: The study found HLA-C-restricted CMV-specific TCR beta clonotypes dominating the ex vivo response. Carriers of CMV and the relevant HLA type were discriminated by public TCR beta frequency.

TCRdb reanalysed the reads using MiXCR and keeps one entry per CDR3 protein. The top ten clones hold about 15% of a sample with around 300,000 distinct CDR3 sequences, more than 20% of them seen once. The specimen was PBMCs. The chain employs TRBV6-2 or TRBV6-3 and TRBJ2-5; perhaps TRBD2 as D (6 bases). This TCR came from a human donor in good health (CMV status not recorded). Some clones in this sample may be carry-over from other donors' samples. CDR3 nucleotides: TGTGCCAGCAGCCCAGGGACTTCGGGGACCCAGTACTTC. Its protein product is CASSPGTSGTQYF.